The subject of this entry is one T cell receptor (beta chain). Its antigen remains unidentified. These data come from a study of glioma-infiltrating T cells after dendritic cell vaccination. Whole-study context: Dendritic cell vaccination trial patients had either newly diagnosed or recurrent glioblastoma. Between about 2003 and 2013, patients got autologous tumor lysate-pulsed dendritic cell vaccines. General study points: Complete blood and tumor specimen sets were limited to few patients.

Trimming took off 10 bases at V and 6 bases at J, with 10 bases between the two ends. The CDR3 has 11 amino acids. Germline CDR1 is ENHRY and CDR2 is SYGVKD. Clones were read by immunoSEQ multiplex PCR, and TCRdb kept only the in-frame ones, dropping some. The profile shows around 60,000 clones, approximately 89% of them singletons. As for time point: after dendritic cell vaccination, including at tumor progression/relapse. The sample here was blood, taken after dendritic cell vaccination. The clonotype comes from a human donor with glioblastoma. The chain couples TRBV10-3 to TRBJ1-3; D is perhaps TRBD1 (5 bases). The CDR3 DNA reads as TGTGCCACTGGGGACTCAAACACCATATATTTT. Residues: CATGDSNTIYF.